These 22 T cell receptor beta chains were sequenced from one sample in a study of read filtering for tumor transcriptome and immune sequencing. The library was built from about 400 ng RNA with molecular barcoded adaptors for alpha/delta and beta/gamma chains. TCRdb processed the reads anew with MiXCR; each CDR3 protein has one entry. The sample contains some 38,000 distinct CDR3 sequences, around 15% of which appear only once. Sequences were obtained from a population of CD138-negative cells sorted from bone marrow. Every receptor here comes from a donor aged 40 or older with multiple myeloma.

This clonotype was seen ten or more times. The V call is TRBV20-1, the J call TRBJ2-3, with 8 positions matching TRBD2. The CDR3 has 14 residues. Germline CDR1 reads DFQATT; CDR2 reads SNEGSKA (reference sequence). J gave up 0 bases and V 7 bases, and 6 bases lay outside the gene matches. The CDR3 sequence is CSGNSGTSTDTQYF. The DNA for the CDR3 is TGCAGTGGGAATAGCGGGACTAGCACAGATACGCAGTATTTT.

This clonotype was seen ten or more times. This chain connects TRBV7-6 to TRBJ2-3, with TRBD2 matching 15 bases. Unmatched junction bases numbered 11, after V lost 4 bases and J lost 0 bases. Germline CDR1 is SGHVS and CDR2 is FNYEAQ. The CDR3 runs 20 residues. The CDR3 bases are TGTGCCAGCAGCTGGACAGGGGGGACTAGCGGGGGGCCGAGCACAGATACGCAGTATTTT. Amino acid sequence: CASSWTGGTSGGPSTDTQYF.

This clonotype was counted at least ten times. The chain joins TRBV18 to TRBJ1-4, with TRBD1 as a possible D gene (5 bases). The ends were cut back, 3 bases at V and 10 bases at J, with 15 bases in the middle. This CDR3 has 14 residues. Germline V gene lookup returns CDR1 KGHSH and CDR2 LQKENI. CDR3 residues: CASSPTGTHGKLFF. The CDR3 DNA follows: TGTGCCAGCTCACCGACCGGGACTCACGGAAAACTGTTTTTT.

This clonotype was counted once. The chain links TRBV5-1 to TRBJ2-1; perhaps TRBD2 as D (6 bases). The CDR3 extends over 16 amino acids. Looked up from germline, CDR1 is SGHRS and CDR2 is YFSETQ. Trimming cost V 2 bases and J 1 base, with 13 bases left between them. CDR3 protein: CASSLGGDGSYNEQFF. CDR3 nucleotide sequence: TGCGCCAGCAGCTTAGGAGGGGACGGTTCCTACAATGAGCAGTTCTTC.

This clonotype was counted at least ten times. V gene TRBV6-2 or TRBV6-3 combines with J gene TRBJ1-1, with D perhaps matching TRBD1 (5 bases). V lost 2 bases and J 0 bases, leaving 7 bases between the germline ends. The germline gives CDR1 MNHEY, CDR2 SVGEGT. CDR3 length: 14 amino acids. The CDR3 region is CASSYTGMNTEAFF. CDR3 DNA: TGTGCCAGCAGTTACACAGGTATGAACACTGAAGCTTTCTTT.

This clonotype was seen many times. V gene TRBV12-3 or TRBV12-4 combines with J gene TRBJ2-2; D unresolved. The V gene lost 3 bases and the J gene lost 6 bases, with 8 bases spanning the gap. The CDR3 sequence is 13 residues long. The CDR3 region has the DNA TGTGCCAGCAGTTTGTCCAACTCCGGGGAGCTGTTTTTT. It specifies CASSLSNSGELFF.

This clonotype was detected many times. The V and J genes are TRBV29-1 and TRBJ2-1, with D maybe TRBD2 (5 bases). Germline V gene data show CDR1 as SQVTM and CDR2 as ANQGSEA. V lost 4 bases and J 5 bases, leaving 15 bases between the germline ends. This CDR3 has 14 residues. The CDR3: CSVGWGGADNEQFF. The DNA for the CDR3 is TGCAGCGTTGGTTGGGGTGGAGCGGACAATGAGCAGTTCTTC.

This clonotype has a count of ten or more. The V call is TRBV7-2, the J call TRBJ1-5; 7 nucleotides align to TRBD1. V lost 4 bases, J lost 3 bases, and 6 bases stayed unmatched. The CDR3 is 15 residues long. In germline, CDR1 is SGHTA, CDR2 FQGNSA. CDR3 in amino acids: CASSSWGQPNQPQHF. The CDR3 DNA is TGTGCCAGCAGCTCCTGGGGACAGCCCAATCAGCCCCAGCATTTT.

This clonotype came up a few times. A much larger clone is a single base away; this may be a read error. This chain joins TRBV6-5 and TRBJ2-6; possible D gene TRBD1, 6 bases. CDR3 length equals 16 residues. Germline V gene lookup returns CDR1 MNHEY and CDR2 SVGAGI. CDR3 sequence reads: CASSYKGGSGATVLTF. In DNA form, the CDR3 reads TGTGCCAGCAGTTACAAAGGGGGTTCTGGGGCCACCGTCCTGACTTTC.

This clonotype was seen repeatedly, ten times or more. The chain has TRBV11-2 and TRBJ2-5; 10 nucleotides match TRBD1. CDR3 length: 14 residues. The V and J ends lost 3 bases and 3 bases, in that order; junction bases with no gene match: 1. Germline CDR1 SGHAT, CDR2 FQNNGV. CDR3 sequence reads: CASSLGQGKETQYF. The DNA of the CDR3 is TGTGCCAGCAGCTTGGGACAGGGGAAAGAGACCCAGTACTTC.

The sample holds many counts of this clonotype. The chain employs TRBV20-1 and TRBJ2-7; possibly TRBD1 for D (5 bases). CDR3 length: 17 residues. CDR1 and CDR2 from the germline V gene are DFQATT and SNEGSKA (reference sequence). V was cut by 0 bases and J by 7 bases, with 25 bases left in between. The CDR3 nucleotides are TGCAGTGCTAGAGATTCGAAGCAGGGAAGGGCGTTACGAGAGCAGTACTTC. This codes for CSARDSKQGRALREQYF.

In this sample, this clonotype turned up many times. This may be a read error, as it is one base from a much larger clone. This chain links TRBV18 with TRBJ2-1; TRBD2 is a possible D gene (5 bases). In germline, CDR1 is KGHSH, CDR2 LQKENI. The CDR3 sequence is 14 residues long. The CDR3 nucleotides read TGTGCCAGCTCAGCACTAGACCGTTACAATGGGCAGTTCTTC. The encoded protein is CASSALDRYNGQFF.

In the case of this clonotype: A single base is all that separates this from a far larger clone, so a read error is likely. The chain combines TRBV11-3 with TRBJ1-1; D gene ambiguous. CDR3 size: 12 residues. V gave up 2 bases and J gave up 4 bases, with 5 bases separating them. Germline loops: CDR1 SGHNT, CDR2 YENEEA. DNA of the CDR3: TGTGCCAGCAGCTTATCACGCACTGAAGCTTTCTTT. The encoded protein is CASSLSRTEAFF.

The genes are TRBV7-9 and TRBJ1-1, with 10 positions matching TRBD1. There are 15 residues in the CDR3. The germline V gene encodes CDR1 SEHNR and CDR2 FQNEAQ (reference sequence). V trimming: 5 bases; J trimming: 4 bases; junction bases outside the gene matches: 7. In nucleotides, the CDR3 is TGTGCCAGCAGCCCCCCGGACAGGGGGATCACTGAAGCTTTCTTT. Its translation: CASSPPDRGITEAFF.

At least ten counts were recorded for this clonotype. V and J are TRBV7-2 and TRBJ2-1, with TRBD2 matching over 7 bases. The J segment lost 0 bases and the V segment lost 0 bases, leaving 5 bases of the junction unmatched. Looked up from germline, CDR1 is SGHTA and CDR2 is FQGNSA. CDR3 length equals 17 residues. CDR3 in DNA: TGTGCCAGCAGCTTAGCAGAGGGCGGGGGCTCCTACAATGAGCAGTTCTTC. It codes for CASSLAEGGGSYNEQFF.

The CDR3 coding sequence is TGCAGTGGTAGTTCCGATCCAGGGACCCAGTACTTC. As protein: CSGSSDPGTQYF. The gene calls are TRBV20-1 and TRBJ2-5; D is uncertain. The CDR3 loop spans 12 amino acids. With 7 bases removed from V and 7 bases from J, the gap between germline ends came to 16 bases. Germline CDR1 DFQATT, CDR2 SNEGSKA (reference sequence).

There are many counts of this clonotype. The V gene is TRBV2, the J gene TRBJ2-2; 11 bases map to TRBD2. CDR1 and CDR2 (germline): SNHLY, FYNNEI. This CDR3 spans 15 amino acids. Trimming cost V 6 bases and J 1 base; bases outside gene matches: 1. The CDR3 sequence: CASRGLAVNTGELFF. The DNA of the CDR3 is TGTGCCAGCAGGGGACTAGCGGTGAACACCGGGGAGCTGTTTTTT.

This clonotype was observed at least ten times. V gene TRBV30 combines with J gene TRBJ2-1; possible D gene TRBD1, 6 bases. Germline assignment: CDR1 GTSNPN and CDR2 SVGIG (reference sequence). With 4 bases removed from V and 3 bases from J, the gap between germline ends came to 19 bases. This CDR3 has 16 residues. This CDR3 is CAWKGADRAIYNEQFF. CDR3 DNA: TGTGCCTGGAAGGGAGCGGACAGAGCCATCTACAATGAGCAGTTCTTC.

This clonotype was seen ten or more times. The chain employs TRBV18 and TRBJ1-2, with TRBD1 as a possible D gene (5 bases). The germline V gene encodes CDR1 KGHSH and CDR2 LQKENI. V shed 3 bases and J shed 4 bases, with 15 bases lying between them. The CDR3 is 15 residues long. The CDR3: CASSPDRSPSYGYTF. The CDR3 DNA follows: TGTGCCAGCTCACCCGACAGAAGTCCTTCCTATGGCTACACCTTC. The full variable domain, completed using reference TRBV18 and TRBJ1-2, is NAGVMQNPRHLVRRRGQEARLRCSPMKGHSHVYWYRQLPEEGLKFMVYLQKENIIDESGMPKERFSAEFPKEGPSILRIQQVVRGDSAAYFCASSPDRSPSYGYTFGSGTRLTVV.

This clonotype occurred many times. This sequence joins TRBV20-1 and TRBJ1-1; D is possibly TRBD1 (6 bases). The V gene's germline CDR1 is DFQATT and CDR2 SNEGSKA (reference sequence). The CDR3 is 13 residues long. Trimming left V 6 bases short and J 1 base short, with 12 bases between. CDR3 nucleotides: TGCAGTGCGAGGGGGATCGGGAACACTGAAGCTTTCTTT. Translating gives CSARGIGNTEAFF.

This clonotype has ten or more counts. The J gene is TRBJ1-2, the V gene TRBV12-3 or TRBV12-4, with D possibly TRBD1 on 6 matching bases. V dropped 6 bases and J dropped 7 bases, with 15 bases sitting between them. The length of the CDR3 is 13 residues. The CDR3 nucleotides are TGTGCCAGCAGAAAAGGACAGAGGGCTGGCTACACCTTC. Protein sequence: CASRKGQRAGYTF.

This clonotype was counted at least ten times. The chain is built from TRBV29-1 and TRBJ2-6; D remains unclear. CDR1 and CDR2 (germline): SQVTM, ANQGSEA. V was pared by 2 bases and J by 0 bases, with 5 bases between. This CDR3 is 14 amino acids long. Here the CDR3 reads CSVERSSGANVLTF. Here the CDR3 DNA reads TGCAGCGTTGAACGCAGCTCTGGGGCCAACGTCCTGACTTTC. Supplemented by reference TRBV29-1 and TRBJ2-6, the full variable domain reads SAVISQKPSRDICQRGTSLTIQCQVDSQVTMMFWYRQQPGQSLTLIATANQGSEATYESGFVIDKFPISRPNLTFSTLTVSNMSPEDSSIYLCSVERSSGANVLTFGAGSRLTVL.